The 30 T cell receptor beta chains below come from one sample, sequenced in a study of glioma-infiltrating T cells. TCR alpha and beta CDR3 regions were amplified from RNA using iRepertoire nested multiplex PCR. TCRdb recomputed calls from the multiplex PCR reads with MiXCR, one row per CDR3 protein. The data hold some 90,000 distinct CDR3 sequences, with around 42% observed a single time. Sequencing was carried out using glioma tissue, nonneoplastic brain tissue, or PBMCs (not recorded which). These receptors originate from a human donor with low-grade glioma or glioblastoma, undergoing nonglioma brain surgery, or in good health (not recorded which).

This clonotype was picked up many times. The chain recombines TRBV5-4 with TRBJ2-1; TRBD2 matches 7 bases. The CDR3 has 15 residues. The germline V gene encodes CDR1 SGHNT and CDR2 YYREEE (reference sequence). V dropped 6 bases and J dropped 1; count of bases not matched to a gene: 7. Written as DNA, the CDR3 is TGTGCCAGCAACCTGCTGCGGGGGTCCTACAATGAGCAGTTCTTC. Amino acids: CASNLLRGSYNEQFF.

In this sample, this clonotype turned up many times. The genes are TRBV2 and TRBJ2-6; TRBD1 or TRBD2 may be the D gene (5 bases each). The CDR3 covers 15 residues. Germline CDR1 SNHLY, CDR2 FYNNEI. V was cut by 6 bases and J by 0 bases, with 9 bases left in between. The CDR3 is CASSRGDSGANVLTF. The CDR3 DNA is TGTGCCAGCAGCCGAGGGGACTCTGGGGCCAACGTCCTGACTTTC.

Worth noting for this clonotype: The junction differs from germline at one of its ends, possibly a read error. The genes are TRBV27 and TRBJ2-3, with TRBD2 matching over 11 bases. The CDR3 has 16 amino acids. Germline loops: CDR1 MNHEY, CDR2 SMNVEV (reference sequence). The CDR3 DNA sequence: TGTGCCAGCAGTTTAATAGCGGGGGGGACCACATATACGCAGTATTTT. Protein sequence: CASSLIAGGTTYTQYF.

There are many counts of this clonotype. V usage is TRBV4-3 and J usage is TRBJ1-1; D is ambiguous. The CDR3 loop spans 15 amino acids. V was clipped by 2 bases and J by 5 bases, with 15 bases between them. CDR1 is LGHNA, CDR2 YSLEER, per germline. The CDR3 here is CASSQLGGGRTEAFF. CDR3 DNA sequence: TGCGCCAGCAGCCAATTAGGAGGCGGGCGGACTGAAGCTTTCTTT.

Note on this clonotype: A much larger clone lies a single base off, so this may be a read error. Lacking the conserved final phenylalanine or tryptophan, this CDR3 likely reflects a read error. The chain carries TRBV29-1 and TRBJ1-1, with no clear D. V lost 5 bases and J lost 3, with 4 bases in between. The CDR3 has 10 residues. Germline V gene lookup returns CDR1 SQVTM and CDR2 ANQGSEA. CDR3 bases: TGCAGCGTTCGGGACACTGAAGCTTTCTCT. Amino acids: CSVRDTEAFS.

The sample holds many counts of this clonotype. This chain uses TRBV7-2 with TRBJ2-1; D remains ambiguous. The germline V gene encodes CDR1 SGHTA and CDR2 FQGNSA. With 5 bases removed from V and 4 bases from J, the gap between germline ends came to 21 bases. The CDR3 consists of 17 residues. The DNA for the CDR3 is TGTGCCAGCAGCCCCACCCTAGGCCTAGGGTCTTACAATGAGCAGTTCTTC. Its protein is CASSPTLGLGSYNEQFF.

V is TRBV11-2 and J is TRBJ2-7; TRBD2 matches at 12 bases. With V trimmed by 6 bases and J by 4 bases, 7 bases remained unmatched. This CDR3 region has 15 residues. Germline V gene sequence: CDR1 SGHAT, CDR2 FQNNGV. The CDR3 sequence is CASRRGLAGSYEQYF. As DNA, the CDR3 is TGTGCCAGCAGAAGGGGACTAGCGGGCTCATACGAGCAGTACTTC. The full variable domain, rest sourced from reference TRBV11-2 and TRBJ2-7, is EAGVAQSPRYKIIEKRQSVAFWCNPISGHATLYWYQQILGQGPKLLIQFQNNGVVDDSQLPKDRFSAERLKGVDSTLKIQPAKLEDSAVYLCASRRGLAGSYEQYFGPGTRLTVT.

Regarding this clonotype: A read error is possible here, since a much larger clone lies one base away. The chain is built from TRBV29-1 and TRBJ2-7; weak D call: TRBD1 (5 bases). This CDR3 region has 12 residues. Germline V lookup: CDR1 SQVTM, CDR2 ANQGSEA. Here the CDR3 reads CRAGASFYEQYF. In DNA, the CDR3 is TGCAGAGCTGGGGCAAGCTTCTACGAGCAGTACTTC.

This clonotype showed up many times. The CDR3 nucleotides read TGTGCCAGCAACCTAGCGACGACTAGCACAGATACGCAGTATTTT. As protein: CASNLATTSTDTQYF. The chain joins TRBV7-2 to TRBJ2-3; D is possibly TRBD2 (6 bases). V was pared by 7 bases and J by 0 bases, with 14 bases between. The CDR3 contains 15 residues. CDR1 and CDR2 from the germline V gene are SGHTA and FQGNSA. Complete variable domain (other parts from reference TRBV7-2 and TRBJ2-3): GAGVSQSPSNKVTEKGKDVELRCDPISGHTALYWYRQSLGQGLEFLIYFQGNSAPDKSGLPSDRFSAERTGGSVSTLTIQRTQQEDSAVYLCASNLATTSTDTQYFGPGTRLTVL.

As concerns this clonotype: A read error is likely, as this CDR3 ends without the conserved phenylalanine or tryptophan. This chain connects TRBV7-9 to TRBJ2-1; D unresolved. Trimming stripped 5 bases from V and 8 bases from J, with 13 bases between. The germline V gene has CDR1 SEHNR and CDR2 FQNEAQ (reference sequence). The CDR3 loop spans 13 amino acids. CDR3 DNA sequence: TGTGCCAGCAGCGATTCGACCAGTTATGAGCAGTTCTCC. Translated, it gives CASSDSTSYEQFS.

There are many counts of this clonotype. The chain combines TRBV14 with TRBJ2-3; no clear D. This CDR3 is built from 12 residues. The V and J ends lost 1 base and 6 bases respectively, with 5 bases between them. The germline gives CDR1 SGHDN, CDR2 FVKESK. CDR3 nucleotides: TGTGCCAGCAGCCAAGTTCCGGATACGCAGTATTTT. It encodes CASSQVPDTQYF.

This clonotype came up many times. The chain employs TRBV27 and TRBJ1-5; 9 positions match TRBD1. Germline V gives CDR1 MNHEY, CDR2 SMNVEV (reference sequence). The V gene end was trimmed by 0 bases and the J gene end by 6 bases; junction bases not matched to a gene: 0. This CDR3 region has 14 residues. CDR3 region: CASSLSTGGQPQHF. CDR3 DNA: TGTGCCAGCAGTTTATCGACAGGGGGTCAGCCCCAGCATTTT.

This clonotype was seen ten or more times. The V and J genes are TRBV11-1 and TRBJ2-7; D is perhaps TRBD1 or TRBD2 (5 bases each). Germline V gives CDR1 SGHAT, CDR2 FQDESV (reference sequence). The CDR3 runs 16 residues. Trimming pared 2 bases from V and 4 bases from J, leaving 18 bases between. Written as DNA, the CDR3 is TGTGCCAGCAGCTTAAACAGACAGCGAGGGTTTTACGAGCAGTACTTC. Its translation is CASSLNRQRGFYEQYF.

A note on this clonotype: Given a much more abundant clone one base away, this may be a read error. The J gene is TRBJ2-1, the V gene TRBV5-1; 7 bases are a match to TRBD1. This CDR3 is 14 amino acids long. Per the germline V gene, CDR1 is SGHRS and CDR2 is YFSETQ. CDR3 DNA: TGCGCCTGCAGCCCAGGGGACAGCAGAGATGAGCAGTTCTTC. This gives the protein CACSPGDSRDEQFF.

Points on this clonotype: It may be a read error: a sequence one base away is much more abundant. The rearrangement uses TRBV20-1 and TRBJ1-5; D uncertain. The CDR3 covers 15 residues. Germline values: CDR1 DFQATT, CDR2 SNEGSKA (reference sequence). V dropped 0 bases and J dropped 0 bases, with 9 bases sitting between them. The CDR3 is CSARDGRHSNQPQHF. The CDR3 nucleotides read TGCAGTGCTAGAGACGGGCGGCATAGCAATCAGCCCCAGCATTTT.

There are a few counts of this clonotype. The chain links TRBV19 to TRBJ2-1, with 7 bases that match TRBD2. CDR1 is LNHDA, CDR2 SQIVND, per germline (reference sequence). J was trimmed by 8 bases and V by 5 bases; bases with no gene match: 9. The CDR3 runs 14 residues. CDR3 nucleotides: TGTGCCAGTAGTGCCAGACTAGCAGACCATGAGCAGTTCTTC. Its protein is CASSARLADHEQFF.

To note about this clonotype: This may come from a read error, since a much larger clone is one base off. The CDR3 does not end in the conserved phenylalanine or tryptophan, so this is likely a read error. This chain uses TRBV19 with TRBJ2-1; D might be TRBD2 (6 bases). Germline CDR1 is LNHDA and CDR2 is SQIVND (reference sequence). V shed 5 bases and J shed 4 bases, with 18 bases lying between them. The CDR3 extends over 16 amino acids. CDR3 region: CASSLNRDSRYNEQFI. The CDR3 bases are TGTGCCAGTAGTCTGAACCGGGACTCTCGGTACAATGAGCAGTTCATC.

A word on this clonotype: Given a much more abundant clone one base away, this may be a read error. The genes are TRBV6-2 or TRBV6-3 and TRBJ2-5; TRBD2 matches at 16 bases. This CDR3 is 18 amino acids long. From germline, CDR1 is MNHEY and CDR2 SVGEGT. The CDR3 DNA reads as TGTGCCAGCAGCCCGGGGGGACTAGCGGGGGGGATCCAAGAGACCGAGTACTTC. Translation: CASSPGGLAGGIQETEYF.

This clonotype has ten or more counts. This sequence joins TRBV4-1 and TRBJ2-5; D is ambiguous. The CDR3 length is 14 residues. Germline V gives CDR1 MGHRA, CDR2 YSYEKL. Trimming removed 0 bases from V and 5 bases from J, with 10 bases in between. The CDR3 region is CASSQEGYKETQYF. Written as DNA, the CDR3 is TGCGCCAGCAGCCAAGAAGGCTATAAGGAGACCCAGTACTTC.

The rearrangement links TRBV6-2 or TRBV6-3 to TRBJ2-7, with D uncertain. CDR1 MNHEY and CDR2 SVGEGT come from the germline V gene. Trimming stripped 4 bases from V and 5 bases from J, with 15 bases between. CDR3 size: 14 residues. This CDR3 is CASSSYFFYNEQYF. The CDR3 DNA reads TGTGCCAGCAGTTCCTACTTCTTTTACAACGAGCAGTACTTC.

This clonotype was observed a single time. The DNA of the CDR3 is TGTGCCAGCAGTCCACTAGGGGGAGGGTTATGCAATGAGCAGTTCTTC. This codes for CASSPLGGGLCNEQFF. V and J are TRBV27 and TRBJ2-1; tentatively, D is TRBD2 (7 bases). CDR1 and CDR2 (germline): MNHEY, SMNVEV (reference sequence). Trimming stripped 5 bases from V and 6 bases from J, with 20 bases between. The CDR3 spans 16 residues.

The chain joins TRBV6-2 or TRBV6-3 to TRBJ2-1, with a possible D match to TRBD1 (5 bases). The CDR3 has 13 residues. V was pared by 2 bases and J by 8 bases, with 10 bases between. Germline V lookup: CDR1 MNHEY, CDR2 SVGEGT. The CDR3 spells CASSYQGSYEQFF. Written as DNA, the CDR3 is TGTGCCAGCAGTTACCAGGGAAGCTATGAGCAGTTCTTC.

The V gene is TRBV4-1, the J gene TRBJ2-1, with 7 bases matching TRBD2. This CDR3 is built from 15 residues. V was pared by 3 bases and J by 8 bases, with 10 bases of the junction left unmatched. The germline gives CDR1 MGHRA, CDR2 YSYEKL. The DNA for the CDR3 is TGCGCCAGCAGCCAGCTCGGCGGGAGCTCCTATGAGCAGTTCTTC. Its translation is CASSQLGGSSYEQFF.

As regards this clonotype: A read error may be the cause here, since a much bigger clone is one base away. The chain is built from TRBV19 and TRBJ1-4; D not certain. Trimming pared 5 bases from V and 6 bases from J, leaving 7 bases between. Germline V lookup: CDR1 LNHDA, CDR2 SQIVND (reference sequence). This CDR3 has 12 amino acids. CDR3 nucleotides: TGTGCCAGTAGTGCCCGAGATGAAAAACTGTTTTTT. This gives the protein CASSARDEKLFF.

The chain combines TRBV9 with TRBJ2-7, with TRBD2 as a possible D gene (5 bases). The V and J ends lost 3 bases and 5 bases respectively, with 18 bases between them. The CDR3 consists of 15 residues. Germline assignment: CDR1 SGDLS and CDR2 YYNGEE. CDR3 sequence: CASSAKDSVGNEQYF. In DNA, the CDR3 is TGTGCCAGCAGCGCGAAGGACTCAGTCGGGAACGAGCAGTACTTC.

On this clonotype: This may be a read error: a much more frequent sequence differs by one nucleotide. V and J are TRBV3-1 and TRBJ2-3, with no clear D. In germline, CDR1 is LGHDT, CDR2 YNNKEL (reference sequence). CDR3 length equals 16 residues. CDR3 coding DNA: TGTGCCAGCAGCCATTGGGCCTCCCTGGCCACAGATACGAAGTATTTT. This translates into CASSHWASLATDTKYF.

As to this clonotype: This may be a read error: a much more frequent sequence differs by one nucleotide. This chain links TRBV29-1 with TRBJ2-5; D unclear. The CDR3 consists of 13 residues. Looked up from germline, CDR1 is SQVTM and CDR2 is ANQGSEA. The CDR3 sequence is CSVGQAYQETKYF. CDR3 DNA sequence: TGCAGCGTTGGTCAGGCGTACCAAGAGACCAAGTACTTC.

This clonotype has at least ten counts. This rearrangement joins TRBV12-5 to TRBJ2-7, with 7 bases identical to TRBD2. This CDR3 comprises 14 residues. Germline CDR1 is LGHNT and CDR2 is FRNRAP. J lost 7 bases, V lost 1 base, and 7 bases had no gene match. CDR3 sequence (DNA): TGTGCTAGTGGTTTGGGGGGAGGGGCACGTGAGCAGTACTTC. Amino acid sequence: CASGLGGGAREQYF.

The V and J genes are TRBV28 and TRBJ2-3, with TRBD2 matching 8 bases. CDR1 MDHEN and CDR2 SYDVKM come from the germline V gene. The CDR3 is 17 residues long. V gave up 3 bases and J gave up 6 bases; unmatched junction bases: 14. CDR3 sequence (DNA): TGTGCCAGCAGTTTGTCCAGTATAGCGGGAAATGTTGATACGCAGTATTTT. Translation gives CASSLSSIAGNVDTQYF. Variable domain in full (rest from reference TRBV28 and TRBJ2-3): DVKVTQSSRYLVKRTGEKVFLECVQDMDHENMFWYRQDPGLGLRLIYFSYDVKMKEKGDIPEGYSVSREKKERFSLILESASTNQTSMYLCASSLSSIAGNVDTQYFGPGTRLTVL.

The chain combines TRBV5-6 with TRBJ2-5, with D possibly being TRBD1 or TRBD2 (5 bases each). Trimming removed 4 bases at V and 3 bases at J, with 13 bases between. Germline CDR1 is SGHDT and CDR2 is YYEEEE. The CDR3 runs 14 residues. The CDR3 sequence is CASSPLEGKETQYF. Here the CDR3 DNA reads TGTGCCAGCAGCCCGCTTGAGGGGAAAGAGACCCAGTACTTC.